Sequencing of this TCR beta chain was carried out in a study of T cells in Graves' hyperthyroidism and ophthalmopathy (dated by TCRdb to about 2019). About the study as a whole: Peripheral blood samples were taken at the time of initial diagnosis, prior to any treatment. To identify TCR V-J signatures that set the groups apart, the researchers used a discovery cohort of more than 95 patients, made up of fewer than 50 with Graves' ophthalmopathy and about 60 with stable Graves' hyperthyroidism. Prospective prediction of ophthalmopathy was tested in an independent validation cohort consisting of some 18 hyperthyroidism patients and more than 15 patients who later progressed to ophthalmopathy. For training and testing, the roughly 93 patients in the discovery cohort were randomly divided in a 7:3 ratio. Thyroid tissue and blood T-cell repertoires from about six Graves' hyperthyroidism patients were also compared in the study. Once sampling was done, hyperthyroidism patients were given methimazole at a starting dose of 30 mg daily, whereas ophthalmopathy patients were given high-dose intravenous methylprednisolone. The paper describes TCR Vbeta CDR3 sequencing of 135 peripheral blood samples, made up of 43 ophthalmopathy patients, 70 to 75 hyperthyroidism patients and 17 progressor patients. The investigation overall reported the following: Sample size was not statistically predetermined, and blinding of investigators to group allocation was not performed. A 13 V-J signature model separated ophthalmopathy from stable hyperthyroidism, with approximately 87% sensitivity and around 84% specificity in cross-validation and 80%/75% in testing. Blood samples also contained most of the expanded thyroid clonotypes (frequency above 0.001), which suggests that blood repertoires may reflect thyroid immune responses. In validation, progression to ophthalmopathy was predicted by the model with approximately 67% sensitivity and 72.22% specificity, a median of around 5.9 months before onset.

Based on the germline V gene (reference sequence), the CDR1 and CDR2 sequences are DFQATT and SNEGSKA. V and J lose 0 bases and 9 bases, and a span of 15 bases separates them. Spanning cysteine to phenylalanine, the CDR3 consists of 14 amino acids. Only the CDR3 portion is preserved as DNA: 42 bases, with reading frame beginning at the first base. The TCR beta CDR3 regions were amplified from the RNA transcripts. For the first round of RT-PCR on the TCR CDR3, the HTBI primer set was used together with the Qiagen OneStep RT-PCR kit. The libraries were constructed in a second round of multiplex PCR and then size-selected and purified. The libraries were sequenced on an Illumina HiSeq2000 using paired-end 100 bp reads. In the authors' own workflow: SOAPnuke was used to process the raw data, with reads discarded if the reads contained adapters or uncalled bases, had a mean Phred below 15, or lacked an exact constant-primer or identifier match. COPE v1.2.5 was used to merge high-quality paired reads, and clonotypes were defined as unique nucleotide sequences. MiTCR v1.1 was used to align the clonotypes against IMGT TRBV, TRBD and TRBJ reference segments. Analysis was restricted to V-J combinations with a frequency above 0.0001, which covered roughly 99% of repertoires. The TCS score was defined as F50 (clonal expansion) divided by E x V (chaos), with BLOSUM62-based TCRdist calculated between CDR3 peptides within each V-J. Welch's t-statistics and random forest reduced around 510 V-J features to 13, which were used in a naive Bayes classifier (R e1071). TCRdb reran the public reads through fastp at Q25 and MiXCR, keeping productive beta chains. One record per CDR3 amino acid sequence lists the most common genes and DNA. The V and J calls and clone size come from TCRdb's table, not from the authors' own analysis. Present in this sample are around 390,000 distinct CDR3 sequences, approximately 14% of which were seen just once. Of the sample, around a fifth falls within the top ten clones.

This clonotype was counted ten times or more. The antigen it binds to is not known. One base away there is no much larger clone; base qualities are not given. Ophthalmopathy patients had moderately to severely active disease, with a Clinical Activity Score of 3 or more, a NOSPECS grade of 4 or more, and a disease duration of less than 3 months. Exclusion was applied to patients with uncontrolled infections, other autoimmune diseases, pregnancy or lactation. Diagnoses were based on clinical symptoms, serum thyroxine and TRAb, thyroid ultrasound and orbital computed tomography. Ficoll-Paque density gradient centrifugation was used to isolate PBMCs from approximately 11 ml of fresh peripheral blood. Total RNA was extracted using Trizol reagent, and RNA quality was assessed on an Agilent 2100 Bioanalyzer.

The chain is assembled from TRBV20-1 and TRBJ1-5, with the identity of the D gene unclear. This TCR was recovered from a woman under 40 with Graves' ophthalmopathy. The sample comprised blood. The DNA sequence is as follows: TGCAGTGCTAGAGATTTATTTTTTGGCCTGCCCCAGCATTTT. It codes for CSARDLFFGLPQHF.